This T cell receptor beta chain emerged from a study of blood T cell repertoires in COVID-19. Study details: In each case, the material was cDNA or gDNA derived from T cells, B-cell-depleted T cells, or PBMCs.

CDR1 is MGHRA and CDR2 is YSYEKL in the germline V gene. Between the trimmed V and J ends, which lost 1 base and 3 bases, there was a span of 16 bases. This CDR3 has 17 residues. Per the original data handling: From reference gene primer amplification, estimates of nucleated cell counts were derived. Repertoires were generated with immunoSEQ multiplex PCR, while TCRdb's copy carries only in-frame clones and drops some. V and J calls and clone size come straight from that table; D and trimming were deduced from the DNA. The sample consists of about 68,000 clones, 80% to 90% of them appearing once. The rearrangement uses TRBV4-1 and TRBJ2-4; TRBD2 is a possible D gene (6 bases). The clonotype originates from a woman in her sixties or seventies with acute or convalescent COVID-19. The sample consisted of peripheral blood. The CDR3 sequence is CASSQVGLATHKNIQYF. The CDR3 DNA reads as TGCGCCAGCAGCCAAGTAGGGCTAGCGACCCACAAAAACATTCAGTACTTC.